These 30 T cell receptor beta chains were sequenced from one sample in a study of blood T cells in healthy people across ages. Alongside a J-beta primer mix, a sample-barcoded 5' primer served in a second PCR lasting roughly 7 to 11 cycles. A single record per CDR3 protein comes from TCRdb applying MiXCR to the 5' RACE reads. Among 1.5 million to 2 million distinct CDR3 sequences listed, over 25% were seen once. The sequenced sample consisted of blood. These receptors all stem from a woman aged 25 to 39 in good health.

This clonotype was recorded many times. The CDR3 nucleotides read TGTGCCAGCAGTTACCCCTCATCAGGGGCTGGGGCCAACGTCCTGACTTTC. This codes for CASSYPSSGAGANVLTF. The chain joins TRBV6-2 or TRBV6-3 to TRBJ2-6; D is possibly TRBD1 (6 bases). The CDR3 spans 17 residues. Looked up from germline, CDR1 is MNHEY and CDR2 is SVGEGT. The V and J ends lost 2 bases and 2 bases respectively, with 13 bases between them.

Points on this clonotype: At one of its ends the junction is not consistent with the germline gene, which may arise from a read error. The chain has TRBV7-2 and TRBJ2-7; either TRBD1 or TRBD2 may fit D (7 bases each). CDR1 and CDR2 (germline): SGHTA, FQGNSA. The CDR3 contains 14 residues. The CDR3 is CAGSRGGLGETLYF. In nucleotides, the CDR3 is TGTGCCGGCAGCAGGGGGGGGCTGGGGGAGACCCTGTACTTC.

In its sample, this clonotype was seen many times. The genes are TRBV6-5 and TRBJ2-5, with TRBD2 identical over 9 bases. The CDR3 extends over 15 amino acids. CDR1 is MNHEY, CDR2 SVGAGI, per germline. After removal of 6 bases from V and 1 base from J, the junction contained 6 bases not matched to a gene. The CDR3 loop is CASRLNSGGQETQYF. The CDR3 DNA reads TGTGCCAGCAGGCTTAATAGCGGGGGCCAAGAGACCCAGTACTTC.

The CDR3 DNA is TGTGCCAGCAGTGAAACCCGGACAGACTCGGGGACCCAGTACTTC. Protein sequence: CASSETRTDSGTQYF. This chain joins TRBV25-1 and TRBJ2-5; TRBD1 might be the D (6 bases). The germline V and J ends were trimmed by 2 bases and 7 bases, with 17 bases remaining between them. There are 15 residues in the CDR3. Germline assignment: CDR1 MGHDK and CDR2 SYGVNS. Together with reference TRBV25-1 and TRBJ2-5, the CDR3 gives the full variable domain: EADIYQTPRYLVIGTGKKITLECSQTMGHDKMYWYQQDPGMELHLIHYSYGVNSTEKGDLSSESTVSRIRTEHFPLTLESARPSHTSQYLCASSETRTDSGTQYFGPGTRLLVL.

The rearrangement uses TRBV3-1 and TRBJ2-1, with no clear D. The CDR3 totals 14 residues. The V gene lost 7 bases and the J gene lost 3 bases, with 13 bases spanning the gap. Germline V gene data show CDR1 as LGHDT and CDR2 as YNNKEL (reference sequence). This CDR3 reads CASTLAASYNEQFF. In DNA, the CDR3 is TGTGCCAGCACCCTTGCCGCCAGCTACAATGAGCAGTTCTTC.

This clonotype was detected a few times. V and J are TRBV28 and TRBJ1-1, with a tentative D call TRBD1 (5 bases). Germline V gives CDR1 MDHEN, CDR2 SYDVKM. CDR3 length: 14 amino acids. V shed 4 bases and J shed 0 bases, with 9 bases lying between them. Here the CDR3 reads CASSSAGMNTEAFF. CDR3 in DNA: TGTGCCAGCAGTTCTGCAGGGATGAACACTGAAGCTTTCTTT.

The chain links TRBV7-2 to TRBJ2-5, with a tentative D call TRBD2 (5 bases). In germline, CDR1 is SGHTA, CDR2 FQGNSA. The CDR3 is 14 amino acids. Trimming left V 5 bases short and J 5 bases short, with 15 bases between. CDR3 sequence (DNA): TGTGCCAGCAGCCCTCTAAGGGAGAGGGAGACCCAGTACTTC. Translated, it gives CASSPLRERETQYF.

CDR3 loop: CASSSPGSGQPQHF. The CDR3 bases are TGTGCCAGCAGTTCCCCAGGGTCCGGTCAGCCCCAGCATTTT. The chain links TRBV6-5 to TRBJ1-5, with D perhaps TRBD1 (5 bases). This CDR3 is built from 14 residues. The germline V gene encodes CDR1 MNHEY and CDR2 SVGAGI. V was cut by 4 bases and J by 6 bases, with 13 bases left in between.

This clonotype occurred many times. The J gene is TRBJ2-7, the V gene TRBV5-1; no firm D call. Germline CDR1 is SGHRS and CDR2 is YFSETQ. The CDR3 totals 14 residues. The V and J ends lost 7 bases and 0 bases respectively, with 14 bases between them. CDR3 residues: CASRAPESSYEQYF. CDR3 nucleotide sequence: TGCGCCAGCCGAGCCCCGGAGAGCTCCTACGAGCAGTACTTC.

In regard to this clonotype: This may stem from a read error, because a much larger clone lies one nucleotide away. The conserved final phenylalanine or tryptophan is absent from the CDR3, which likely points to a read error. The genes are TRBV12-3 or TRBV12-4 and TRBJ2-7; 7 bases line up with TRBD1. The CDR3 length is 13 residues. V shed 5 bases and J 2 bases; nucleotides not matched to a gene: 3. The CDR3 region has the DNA TGTGCCAGCAGTGATGGGACAGCCTACGAGCAGTACTTA. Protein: CASSDGTAYEQYL.

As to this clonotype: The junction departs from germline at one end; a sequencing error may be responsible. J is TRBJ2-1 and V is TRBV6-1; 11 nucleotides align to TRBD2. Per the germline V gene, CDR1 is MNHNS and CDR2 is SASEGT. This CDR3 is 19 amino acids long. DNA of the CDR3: TGTGCCGGCAGGAGAACTCCGGGAGGTAGCGGGAGGGCCCACAATGAGCAGTTCTTC. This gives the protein CAGRRTPGGSGRAHNEQFF.

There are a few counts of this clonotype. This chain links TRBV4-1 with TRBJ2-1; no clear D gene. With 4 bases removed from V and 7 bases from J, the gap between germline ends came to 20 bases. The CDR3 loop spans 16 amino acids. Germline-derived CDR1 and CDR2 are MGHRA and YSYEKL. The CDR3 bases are TGCGCCAGCAGCCTAACGCCCTCCCTAGTGGGGAATGAGCAGTTCTTC. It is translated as CASSLTPSLVGNEQFF.

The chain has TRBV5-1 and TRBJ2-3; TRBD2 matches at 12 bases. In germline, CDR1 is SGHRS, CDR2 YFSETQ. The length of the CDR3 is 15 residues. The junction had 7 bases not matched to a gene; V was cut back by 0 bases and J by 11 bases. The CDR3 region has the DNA TGCGCCAGCAGCTTGGAGGCTAGCGGGGGGGCAGTGCAGTATTTT. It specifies CASSLEASGGAVQYF.

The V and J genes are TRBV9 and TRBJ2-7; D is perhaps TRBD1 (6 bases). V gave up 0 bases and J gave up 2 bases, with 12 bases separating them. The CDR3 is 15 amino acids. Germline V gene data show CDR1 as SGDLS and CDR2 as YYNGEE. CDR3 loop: CASSVGNRAPYEQYF. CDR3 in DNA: TGTGCCAGCAGCGTAGGGAACAGGGCCCCCTACGAGCAGTACTTC.

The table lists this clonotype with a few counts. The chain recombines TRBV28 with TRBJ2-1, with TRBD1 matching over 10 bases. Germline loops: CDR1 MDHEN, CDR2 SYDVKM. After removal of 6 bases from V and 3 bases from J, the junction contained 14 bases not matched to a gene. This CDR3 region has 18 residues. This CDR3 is CASSPADLRDRGYNEQFF. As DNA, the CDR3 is TGTGCCAGCAGCCCCGCCGACCTCCGGGACAGGGGCTACAATGAGCAGTTCTTC. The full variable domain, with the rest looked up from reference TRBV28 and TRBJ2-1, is DVKVTQSSRYLVKRTGEKVFLECVQDMDHENMFWYRQDPGLGLRLIYFSYDVKMKEKGDIPEGYSVSREKKERFSLILESASTNQTSMYLCASSPADLRDRGYNEQFFGPGTRLTVL.

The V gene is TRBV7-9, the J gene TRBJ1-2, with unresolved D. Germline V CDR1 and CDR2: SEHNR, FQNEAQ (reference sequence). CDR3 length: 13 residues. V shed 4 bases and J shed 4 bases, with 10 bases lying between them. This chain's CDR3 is CASSSGLSYGYTF. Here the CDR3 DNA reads TGTGCCAGCAGCTCAGGCCTGAGCTATGGCTACACCTTC.

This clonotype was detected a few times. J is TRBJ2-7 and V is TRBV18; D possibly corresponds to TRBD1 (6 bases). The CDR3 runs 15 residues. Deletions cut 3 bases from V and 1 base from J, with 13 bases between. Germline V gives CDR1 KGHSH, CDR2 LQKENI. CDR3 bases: TGTGCCAGCTCACCGGGGGCGGAAAGTTCCTACGAGCAGTACTTC. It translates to CASSPGAESSYEQYF. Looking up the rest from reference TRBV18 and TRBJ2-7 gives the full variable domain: NAGVMQNPRHLVRRRGQEARLRCSPMKGHSHVYWYRQLPEEGLKFMVYLQKENIIDESGMPKERFSAEFPKEGPSILRIQQVVRGDSAAYFCASSPGAESSYEQYFGPGTRLTVT.

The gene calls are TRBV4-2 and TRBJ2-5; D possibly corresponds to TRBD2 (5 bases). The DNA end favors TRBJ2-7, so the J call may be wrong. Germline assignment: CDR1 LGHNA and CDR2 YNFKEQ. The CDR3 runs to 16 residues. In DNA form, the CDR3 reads TGTGCCAGCAGCCAAGAATTATTAGCGAGAACCTACGAGCAGTACTTC. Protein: CASSQELLARTYEQYF.

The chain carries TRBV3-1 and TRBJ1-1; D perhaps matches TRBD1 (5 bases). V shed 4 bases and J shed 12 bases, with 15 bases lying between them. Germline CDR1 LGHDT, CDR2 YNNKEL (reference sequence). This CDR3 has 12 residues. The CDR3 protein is CASSLPTVGTFF. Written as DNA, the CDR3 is TGTGCCAGCAGCCTGCCGACAGTAGGAACTTTCTTT.

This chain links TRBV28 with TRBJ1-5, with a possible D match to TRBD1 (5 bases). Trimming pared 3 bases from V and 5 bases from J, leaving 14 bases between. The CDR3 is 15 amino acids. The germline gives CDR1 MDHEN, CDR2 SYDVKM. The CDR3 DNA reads TGTGCCAGCAGTTTGAAGGACATACGTGATCAGCCCCAGCATTTT. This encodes CASSLKDIRDQPQHF.

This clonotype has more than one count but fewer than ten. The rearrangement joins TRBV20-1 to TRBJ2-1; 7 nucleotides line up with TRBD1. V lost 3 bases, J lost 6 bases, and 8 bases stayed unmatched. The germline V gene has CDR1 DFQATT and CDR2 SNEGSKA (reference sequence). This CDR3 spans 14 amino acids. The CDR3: CSARKGALTNEQFF. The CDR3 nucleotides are TGCAGTGCTAGGAAGGGGGCGCTTACCAATGAGCAGTTCTTC.

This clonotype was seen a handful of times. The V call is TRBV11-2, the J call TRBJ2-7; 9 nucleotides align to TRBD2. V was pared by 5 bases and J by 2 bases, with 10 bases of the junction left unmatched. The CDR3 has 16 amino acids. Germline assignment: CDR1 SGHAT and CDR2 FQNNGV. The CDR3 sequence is CASSLSLAGRAYEQYF. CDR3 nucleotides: TGTGCCAGCAGCCTCTCCCTAGCGGGACGCGCCTACGAGCAGTACTTC.

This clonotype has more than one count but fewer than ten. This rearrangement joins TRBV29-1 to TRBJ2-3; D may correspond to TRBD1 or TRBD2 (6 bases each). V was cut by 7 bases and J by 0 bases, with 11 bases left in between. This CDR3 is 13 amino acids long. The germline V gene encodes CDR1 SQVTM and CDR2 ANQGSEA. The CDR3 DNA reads TGCAGCGCAGGAGGGGGGAGCACAGATACGCAGTATTTT. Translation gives CSAGGGSTDTQYF.

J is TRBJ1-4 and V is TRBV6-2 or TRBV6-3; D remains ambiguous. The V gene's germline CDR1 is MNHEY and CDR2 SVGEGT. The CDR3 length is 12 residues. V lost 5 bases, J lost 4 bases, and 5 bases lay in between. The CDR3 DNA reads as TGTGCCAGCAGTCGGATTAATGAAAAACTGTTTTTT. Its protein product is CASSRINEKLFF.

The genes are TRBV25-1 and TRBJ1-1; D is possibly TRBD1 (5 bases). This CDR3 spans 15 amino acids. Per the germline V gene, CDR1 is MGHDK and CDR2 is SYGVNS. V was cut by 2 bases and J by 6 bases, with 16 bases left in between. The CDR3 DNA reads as TGTGCCAGCAGTGAAGGGGGGACTTCTTGGGCTGAAGCTTTCTTT. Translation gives CASSEGGTSWAEAFF.

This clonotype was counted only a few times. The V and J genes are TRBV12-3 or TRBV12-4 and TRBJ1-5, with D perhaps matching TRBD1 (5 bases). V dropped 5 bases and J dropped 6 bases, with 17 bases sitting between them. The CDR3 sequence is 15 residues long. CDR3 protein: CASSHRVAGTQPQHF. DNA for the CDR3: TGTGCCAGCAGTCACCGGGTCGCTGGGACTCAGCCCCAGCATTTT.

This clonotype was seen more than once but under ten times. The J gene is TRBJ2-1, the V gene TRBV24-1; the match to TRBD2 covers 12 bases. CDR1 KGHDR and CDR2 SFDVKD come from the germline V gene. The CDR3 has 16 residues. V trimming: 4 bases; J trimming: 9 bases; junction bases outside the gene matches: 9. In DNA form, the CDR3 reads TGTGCCACCAGTGACCGGACTAGCGGGAATCCGAGTGAGCAGTTCTTC. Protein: CATSDRTSGNPSEQFF.

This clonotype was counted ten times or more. The CDR3 here is CSAPTGTSGRKETQYF. CDR3 DNA sequence: TGCAGTGCCCCCACCGGGACTAGCGGGAGGAAGGAGACCCAGTACTTC. The V and J genes are TRBV20-1 and TRBJ2-5, with 15 bases that match TRBD2. The CDR3 sequence is 16 residues long. Germline CDR1 is DFQATT and CDR2 is SNEGSKA (reference sequence). With 6 bases clipped from V and 5 bases from J, the junction kept 10 bases outside the gene matches.

This CDR3 reads CSARDPSGTSPGDTQYF. In DNA, the CDR3 is TGCAGTGCTAGAGATCCTTCGGGGACTAGCCCCGGAGATACGCAGTATTTT. This rearrangement joins TRBV20-1 to TRBJ2-3; 9 bases are shared with TRBD2. Germline CDR1 and CDR2: DFQATT and SNEGSKA (reference sequence). CDR3 length: 17 residues. V trimming: 0 bases; J trimming: 5 bases; junction bases outside the gene matches: 12.

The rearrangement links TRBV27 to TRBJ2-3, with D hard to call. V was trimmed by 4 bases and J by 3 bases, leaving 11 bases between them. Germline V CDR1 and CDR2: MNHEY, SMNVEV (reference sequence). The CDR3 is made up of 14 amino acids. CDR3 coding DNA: TGTGCCAGCAGTTACCGACCTACGACAGATACGCAGTATTTT. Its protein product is CASSYRPTTDTQYF.